The 11 T cell receptor beta chains below come from one sample, sequenced in a study of blood T cell repertoires in COVID-19. The table came from immunoSEQ multiplex PCR; TCRdb's copy has only in-frame clones and leaves some out. This sample carries around 370,000 clones, more than 70% of them seen once, and the ten largest clones take more than 0.95%. The specimen sequenced was PBMCs or T cells enriched from blood (not recorded which). The receptors were gathered from a woman younger than 30 who had recovered from COVID-19.

This clone was seen just once. This sequence joins TRBV19 and TRBJ1-2; D unclear. The CDR3 has 14 amino acids. In germline, CDR1 is LNHDA, CDR2 SQIVND (reference sequence). Trimming shortened V by 3 bases and J by 1 base, and 9 bases separated the two germline ends. CDR3 region: CASSMGPFNYGYTF. The CDR3, as DNA: TGTGCCAGTAGTATGGGCCCGTTTAACTATGGCTACACCTTC. Filled out from reference TRBV19 and TRBJ1-2, the complete variable domain reads DGGITQSPKYLFRKEGQNVTLSCEQNLNHDAMYWYRQDPGQGLRLIYYSQIVNDFQKGDIAEGYSVSREKKESFPLTVTSAQKNPTAFYLCASSMGPFNYGYTFGSGTRLTVV.

The V gene is TRBV10-2, the J gene TRBJ2-2, with 11 bases that match TRBD2. The CDR3 runs 16 residues. CDR1 WSHSY and CDR2 SAAADI come from the germline V gene. V lost 7 bases and J lost 4; bases outside the gene matches: 8. CDR3 sequence reads: CASTQTSGDATGELFF. As DNA, the CDR3 is TGCGCCAGCACCCAGACTAGCGGGGATGCCACCGGGGAGCTGTTTTTT.

V is TRBV25-1 and J is TRBJ1-6, with TRBD1 matching 9 bases. J lost 6 bases, V lost 3 bases, and 9 bases had no gene match. The CDR3 has 17 residues. Germline CDR1 reads MGHDK; CDR2 reads SYGVNS. The chain's CDR3 is CASSEFLGTGINSPLHF. In DNA, the CDR3 is TGTGCCAGCAGTGAGTTTCTCGGGACAGGGATTAATTCACCCCTCCACTTT.

V gene TRBV6-4 combines with J gene TRBJ2-3; the D is unclear. Germline V gives CDR1 MRHNA, CDR2 SNTAGT. V lost 2 bases and J 0 bases, leaving 3 bases between the germline ends. The CDR3 contains 13 residues. CDR3 residues: CASSDLSTDTQYF. CDR3 DNA sequence: TGTGCCAGCAGTGACCTGAGCACAGATACGCAGTATTTT.

This sequence joins TRBV7-2 and TRBJ1-5; TRBD1 matches 7 bases. Trimming took 5 bases from V and 6 from J; bases not matched to a gene: 4. The germline V gene encodes CDR1 SGHTA and CDR2 FQGNSA. CDR3 length: 13 residues. The CDR3 protein is CASSDRVSQPQHF. The CDR3, as DNA: TGTGCCAGCAGCGACAGGGTGTCTCAGCCCCAGCATTTT.

The rearrangement links TRBV29-1 to TRBJ2-1, with a possible D match to TRBD2 (6 bases). CDR1 and CDR2 from the germline V gene are SQVTM and ANQGSEA. Between the trimmed V and J ends, which lost 3 bases and 4 bases, there was a span of 16 bases. The CDR3 has 15 residues. CDR3 DNA sequence: TGCAGCGTTGAGTCGACATCGGGGGATTACAATGAGCAGTTCTTC. Its translation is CSVESTSGDYNEQFF.

The rearrangement joins TRBV19 to TRBJ1-2; D uncertain. The ends were cut back, 6 bases at V and 10 bases at J, with 24 bases in the middle. The CDR3 totals 15 residues. Germline lookup yields CDR1 LNHDA and CDR2 SQIVND (reference sequence). For the CDR3, the DNA is TGTGCCAGTAGCTTCGGCACCGGGTCCCAGACTGCCTACACCTTC. Its translation is CASSFGTGSQTAYTF.

The J gene is TRBJ1-2, the V gene TRBV3-1 (or the pseudogene TRBV3-2), with TRBD1 as a possible D gene (5 bases). This CDR3 spans 13 amino acids. Germline values: CDR1 LGHDT, CDR2 YNNKEL (reference sequence). Trimming shortened V by 4 bases and J by 4 bases, and 10 bases separated the two germline ends. CDR3 sequence reads: CASSPDGGYGYTF. The CDR3 nucleotides read TGTGCCAGCAGCCCAGACGGGGGCTATGGCTACACCTTC.

The rearrangement links TRBV4-2 to TRBJ1-2, with 9 bases aligning to TRBD1. The CDR3 totals 15 residues. In germline, CDR1 is LGHNA, CDR2 YNFKEQ. V lost 1 base and J lost 4; bases outside the gene matches: 4. CDR3 in DNA: TGTGCCAGCAGCCAAGGGGGACAGGGTCGCTATGGCTACACCTTC. Protein: CASSQGGQGRYGYTF.

V and J are TRBV25-1 and TRBJ1-6; no clear D. The V end lost 1 base, the J end lost 3 bases, and 13 bases lay between the germline ends. This CDR3 comprises 17 residues. Germline CDR1 MGHDK, CDR2 SYGVNS. CDR3 sequence reads: CASSESTTPNYNSPLHF. For the CDR3, the DNA is TGTGCCAGCAGTGAATCCACGACACCGAACTATAATTCACCCCTCCACTTT.

The chain uses TRBV6-1 and TRBJ1-1; D not certain. The CDR3 has 13 residues. Trimming cost V 1 base and J 2 bases, with 5 bases left between them. Germline V gene lookup returns CDR1 MNHNS and CDR2 SASEGT. Written as DNA, the CDR3 is TGTGCCAGCAGTGAAGGAGGTAACACTGAAGCTTTCTTT. It codes for CASSEGGNTEAFF.